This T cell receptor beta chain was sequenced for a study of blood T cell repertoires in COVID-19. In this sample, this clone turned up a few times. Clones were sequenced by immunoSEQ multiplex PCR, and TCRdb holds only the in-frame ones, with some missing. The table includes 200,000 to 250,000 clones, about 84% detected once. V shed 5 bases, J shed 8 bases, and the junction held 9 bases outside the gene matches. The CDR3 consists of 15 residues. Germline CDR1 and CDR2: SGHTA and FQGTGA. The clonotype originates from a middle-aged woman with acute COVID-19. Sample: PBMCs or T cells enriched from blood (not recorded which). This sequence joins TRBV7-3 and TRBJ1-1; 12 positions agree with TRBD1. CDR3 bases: TGTGCCAGCAGCCCAACGGGACAGGGGGCTTCGGAAGCTTTCTTT. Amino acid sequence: CASSPTGQGASEAFF.